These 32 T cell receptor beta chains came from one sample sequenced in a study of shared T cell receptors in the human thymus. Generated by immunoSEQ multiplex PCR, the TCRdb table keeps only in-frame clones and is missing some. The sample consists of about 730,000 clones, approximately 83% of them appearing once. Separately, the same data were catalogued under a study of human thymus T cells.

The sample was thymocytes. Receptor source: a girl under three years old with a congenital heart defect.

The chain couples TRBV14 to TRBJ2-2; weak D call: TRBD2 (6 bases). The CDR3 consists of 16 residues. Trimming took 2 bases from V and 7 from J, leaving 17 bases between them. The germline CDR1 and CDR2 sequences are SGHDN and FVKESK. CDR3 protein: CASSQWLRRAGGELFF. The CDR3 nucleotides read TGTGCCAGCAGCCAATGGTTGAGGAGGGCGGGCGGGGAGCTGTTTTTT.

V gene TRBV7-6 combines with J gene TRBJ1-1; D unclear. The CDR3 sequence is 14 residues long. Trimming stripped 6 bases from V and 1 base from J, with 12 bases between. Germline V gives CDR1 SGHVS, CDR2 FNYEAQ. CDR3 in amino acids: CASRSAPGNTEAFF. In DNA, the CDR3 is TGTGCCAGCAGGAGCGCCCCGGGGAACACTGAAGCTTTCTTT.

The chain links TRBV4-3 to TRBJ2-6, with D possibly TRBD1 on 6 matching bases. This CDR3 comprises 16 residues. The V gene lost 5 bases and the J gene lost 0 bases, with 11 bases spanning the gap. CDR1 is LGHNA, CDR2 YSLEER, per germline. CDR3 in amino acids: CASSKGEHSGANVLTF. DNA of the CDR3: TGCGCCAGCAGCAAGGGGGAACACTCTGGGGCCAACGTCCTGACTTTC.

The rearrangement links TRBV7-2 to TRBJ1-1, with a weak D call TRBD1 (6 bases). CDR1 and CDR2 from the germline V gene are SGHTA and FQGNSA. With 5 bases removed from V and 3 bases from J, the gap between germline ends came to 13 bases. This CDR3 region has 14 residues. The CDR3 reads CASSLGGRDTEAFF. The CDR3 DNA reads TGTGCCAGCAGCCTCGGGGGGCGCGACACTGAAGCTTTCTTT. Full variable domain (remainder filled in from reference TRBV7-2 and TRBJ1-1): GAGVSQSPSNKVTEKGKDVELRCDPISGHTALYWYRQSLGQGLEFLIYFQGNSAPDKSGLPSDRFSAERTGGSVSTLTIQRTQQEDSAVYLCASSLGGRDTEAFFGQGTRLTVV.

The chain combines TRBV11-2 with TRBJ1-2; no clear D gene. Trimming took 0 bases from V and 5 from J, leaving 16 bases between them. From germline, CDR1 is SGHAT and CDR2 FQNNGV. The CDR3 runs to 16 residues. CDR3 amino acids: CASSLDEGIWAYGYTF. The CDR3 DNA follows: TGTGCCAGCAGCTTAGATGAAGGCATCTGGGCATATGGCTACACCTTC.

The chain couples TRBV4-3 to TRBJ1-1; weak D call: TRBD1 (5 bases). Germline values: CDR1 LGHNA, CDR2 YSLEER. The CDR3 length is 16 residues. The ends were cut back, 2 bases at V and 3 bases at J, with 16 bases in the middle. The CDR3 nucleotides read TGCGCCAGCAGCCAACTGTGGGGGGGAAAGGACACTGAAGCTTTCTTT. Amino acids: CASSQLWGGKDTEAFF.

The CDR3 protein is CASSQEGGQEMNTEAFF. The CDR3 region has the DNA TGCGCCAGCAGCCAAGAAGGAGGGCAGGAAATGAACACTGAAGCTTTCTTT. V is TRBV4-1 and J is TRBJ1-1; the D is unclear. Per germline, CDR1 MGHRA and CDR2 YSYEKL. V dropped 0 bases and J dropped 0 bases, with 14 bases sitting between them. CDR3 length: 17 residues.

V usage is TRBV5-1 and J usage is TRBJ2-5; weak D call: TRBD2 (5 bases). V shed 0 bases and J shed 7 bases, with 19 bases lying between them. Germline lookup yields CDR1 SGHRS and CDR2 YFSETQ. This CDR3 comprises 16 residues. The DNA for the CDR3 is TGCGCCAGCAGCTTGGGAGTAGGGCGTCCCGAGGGGACCCAGTACTTC. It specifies CASSLGVGRPEGTQYF.

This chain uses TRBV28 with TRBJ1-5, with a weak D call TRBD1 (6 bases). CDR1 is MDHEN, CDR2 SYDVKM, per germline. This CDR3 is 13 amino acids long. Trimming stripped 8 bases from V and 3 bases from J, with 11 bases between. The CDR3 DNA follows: TGTGCCAGCTGTACAGGGACCAATCAGCCCCAGCATTTT. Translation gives CASCTGTNQPQHF.

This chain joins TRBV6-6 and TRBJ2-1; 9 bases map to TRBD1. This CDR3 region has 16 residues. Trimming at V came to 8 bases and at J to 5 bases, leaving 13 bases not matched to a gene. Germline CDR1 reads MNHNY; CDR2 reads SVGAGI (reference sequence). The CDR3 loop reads CASGVNRGRENNEQFF. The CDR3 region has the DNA TGTGCCAGCGGGGTCAACAGGGGGCGCGAGAACAATGAGCAGTTCTTC.

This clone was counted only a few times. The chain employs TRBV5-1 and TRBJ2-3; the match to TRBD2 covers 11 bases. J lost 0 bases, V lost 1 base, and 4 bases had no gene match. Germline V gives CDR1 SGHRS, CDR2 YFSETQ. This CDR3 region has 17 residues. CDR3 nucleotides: TGCGCCAGCAGCTTGAATGCTAGCGGGGGGAGCACAGATACGCAGTATTTT. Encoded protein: CASSLNASGGSTDTQYF. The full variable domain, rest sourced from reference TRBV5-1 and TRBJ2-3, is KAGVTQTPRYLIKTRGQQVTLSCSPISGHRSVSWYQQTPGQGLQFLFEYFSETQRNKGNFPGRFSGRQFSNSRSEMNVSTLELGDSALYLCASSLNASGGSTDTQYFGPGTRLTVL.

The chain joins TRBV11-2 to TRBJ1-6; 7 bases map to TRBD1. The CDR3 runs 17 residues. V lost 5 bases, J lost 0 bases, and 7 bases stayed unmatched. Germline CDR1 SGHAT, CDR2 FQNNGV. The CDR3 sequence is CASSHGQVSSYNSPLHF. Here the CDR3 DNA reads TGTGCCAGCAGCCACGGACAGGTAAGCTCCTATAATTCACCCCTCCACTTT.

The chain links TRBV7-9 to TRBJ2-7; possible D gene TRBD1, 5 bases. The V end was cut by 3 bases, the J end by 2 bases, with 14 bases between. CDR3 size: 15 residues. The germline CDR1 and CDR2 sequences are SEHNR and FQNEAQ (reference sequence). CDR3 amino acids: CASSLEQGTTYEQYF. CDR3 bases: TGTGCCAGCAGCTTGGAGCAGGGCACCACCTACGAGCAGTACTTC.

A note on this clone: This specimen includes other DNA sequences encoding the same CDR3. CDR3 protein: CASSLVHGTGGNSPLHF. The CDR3 DNA follows: TGTGCCAGCAGCTTGGTTCATGGGACAGGGGGAAATTCACCCCTCCACTTT. The J gene is TRBJ1-6, the V gene TRBV5-4, with 11 bases lining up with TRBD1. Germline values: CDR1 SGHNT, CDR2 YYREEE (reference sequence). CDR3 length equals 17 residues. Losses at the gene ends were 0 bases for V and 7 bases for J; bases not matched to a gene: 6. The full variable domain, its missing parts supplied by reference TRBV5-4 and TRBJ1-6, is ETGVTQSPTHLIKTRGQQVTLRCSSQSGHNTVSWYQQALGQGPQFIFQYYREEENGRGNFPPRFSGLQFPNYSSELNVNALELDDSALYLCASSLVHGTGGNSPLHFGNGTRLTVT.

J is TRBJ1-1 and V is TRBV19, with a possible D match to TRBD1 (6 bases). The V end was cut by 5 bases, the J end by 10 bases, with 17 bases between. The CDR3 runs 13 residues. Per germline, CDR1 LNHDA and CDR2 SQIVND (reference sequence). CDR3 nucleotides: TGTGCCAGTAGTCCACAGGGAGAAGTGGGAGCTTTCTTT. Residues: CASSPQGEVGAFF.

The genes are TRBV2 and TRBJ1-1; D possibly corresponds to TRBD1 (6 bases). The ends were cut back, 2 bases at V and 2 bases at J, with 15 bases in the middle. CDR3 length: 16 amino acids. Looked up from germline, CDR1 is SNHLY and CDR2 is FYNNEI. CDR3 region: CASSEQGPIGNTEAFF. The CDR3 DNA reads TGTGCCAGCAGTGAACAGGGGCCGATTGGAAACACTGAAGCTTTCTTT.

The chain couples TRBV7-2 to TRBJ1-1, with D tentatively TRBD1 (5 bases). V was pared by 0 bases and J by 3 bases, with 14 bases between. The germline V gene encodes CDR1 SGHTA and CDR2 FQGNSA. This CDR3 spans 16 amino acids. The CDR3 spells CASSLAWAGWDTEAFF. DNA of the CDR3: TGTGCCAGCAGCTTAGCTTGGGCAGGGTGGGACACTGAAGCTTTCTTT.

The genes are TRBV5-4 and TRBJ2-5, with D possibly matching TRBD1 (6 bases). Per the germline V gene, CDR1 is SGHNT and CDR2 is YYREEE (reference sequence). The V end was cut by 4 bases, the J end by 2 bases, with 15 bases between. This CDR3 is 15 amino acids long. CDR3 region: CASSPTIGTQETQYF. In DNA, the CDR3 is TGTGCCAGCAGCCCGACCATAGGGACACAAGAGACCCAGTACTTC.

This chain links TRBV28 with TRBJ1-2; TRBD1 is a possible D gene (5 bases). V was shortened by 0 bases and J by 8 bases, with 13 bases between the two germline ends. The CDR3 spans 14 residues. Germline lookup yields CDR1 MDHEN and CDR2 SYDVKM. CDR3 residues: CASSLCIRAGGYTF. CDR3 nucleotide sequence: TGTGCCAGCAGTTTATGCATCAGGGCGGGGGGCTACACCTTC.

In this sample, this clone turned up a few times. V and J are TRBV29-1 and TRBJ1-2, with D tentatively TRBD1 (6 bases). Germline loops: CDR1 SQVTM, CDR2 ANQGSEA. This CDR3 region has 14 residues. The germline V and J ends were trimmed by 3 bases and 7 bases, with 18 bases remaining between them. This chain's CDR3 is CSVEGQGKIRGYTF. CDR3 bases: TGCAGCGTTGAGGGGCAGGGGAAGATACGTGGCTACACCTTC.

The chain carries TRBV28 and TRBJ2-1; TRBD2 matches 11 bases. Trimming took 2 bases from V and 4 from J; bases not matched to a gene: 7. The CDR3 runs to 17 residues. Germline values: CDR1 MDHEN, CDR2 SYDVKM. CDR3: CASSLKASGGSYNEQFF. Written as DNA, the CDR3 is TGTGCCAGCAGTTTAAAGGCTAGCGGGGGGTCATACAATGAGCAGTTCTTC.

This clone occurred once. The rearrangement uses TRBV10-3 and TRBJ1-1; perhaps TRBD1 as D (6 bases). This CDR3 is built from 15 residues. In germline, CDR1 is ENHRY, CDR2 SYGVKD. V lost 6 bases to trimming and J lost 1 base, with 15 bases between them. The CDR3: CAIRVGGHGNTEAFF. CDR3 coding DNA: TGTGCCATCAGGGTCGGGGGGCACGGGAACACTGAAGCTTTCTTT.

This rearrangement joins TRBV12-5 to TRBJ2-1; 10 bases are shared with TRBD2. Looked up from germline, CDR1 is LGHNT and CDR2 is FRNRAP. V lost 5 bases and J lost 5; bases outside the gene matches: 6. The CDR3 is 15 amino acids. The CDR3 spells CASGGAGGDDNEQFF. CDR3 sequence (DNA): TGTGCTAGTGGTGGAGCGGGGGGGGACGACAATGAGCAGTTCTTC.

The DNA of the CDR3 is TGTGCCAGCAGCGCCGACCGGAGGGGATCAAACTATGGCTACACCTTC. Its translation: CASSADRRGSNYGYTF. The chain joins TRBV9 to TRBJ1-2, with D possibly matching TRBD1 (5 bases). Trimming left V 3 bases short and J 2 bases short, with 17 bases between. Germline V lookup: CDR1 SGDLS, CDR2 YYNGEE. CDR3 length: 16 amino acids.

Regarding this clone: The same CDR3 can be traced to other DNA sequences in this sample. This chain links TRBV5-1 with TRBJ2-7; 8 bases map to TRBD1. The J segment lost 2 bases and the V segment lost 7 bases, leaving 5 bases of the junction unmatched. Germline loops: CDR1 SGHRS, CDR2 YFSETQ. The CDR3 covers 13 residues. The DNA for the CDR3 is TGCGCCAGCGGCACGGACAGGGCCTACGAGCAGTACTTC. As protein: CASGTDRAYEQYF.

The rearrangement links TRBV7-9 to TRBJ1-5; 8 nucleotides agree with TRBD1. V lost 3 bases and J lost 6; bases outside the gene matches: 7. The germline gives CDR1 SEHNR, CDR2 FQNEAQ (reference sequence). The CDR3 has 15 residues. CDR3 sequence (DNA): TGTGCCAGCAGCTTGACGACAGGGGAATCTCAGCCCCAGCATTTT. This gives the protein CASSLTTGESQPQHF.

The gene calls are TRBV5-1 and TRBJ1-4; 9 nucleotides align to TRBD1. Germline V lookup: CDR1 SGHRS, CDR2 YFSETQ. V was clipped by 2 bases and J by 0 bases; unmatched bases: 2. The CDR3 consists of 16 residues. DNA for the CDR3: TGCGCCAGCAGCTTAGACAGGGGGACAACTAATGAAAAACTGTTTTTT. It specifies CASSLDRGTTNEKLFF.

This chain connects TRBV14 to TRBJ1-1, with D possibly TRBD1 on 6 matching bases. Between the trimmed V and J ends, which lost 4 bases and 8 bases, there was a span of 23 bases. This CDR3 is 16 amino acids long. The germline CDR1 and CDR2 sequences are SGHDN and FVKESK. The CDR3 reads CASSPEGGGVSPEAFF. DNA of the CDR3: TGTGCCAGCAGCCCGGAAGGAGGGGGGGTTTCCCCCGAAGCTTTCTTT.

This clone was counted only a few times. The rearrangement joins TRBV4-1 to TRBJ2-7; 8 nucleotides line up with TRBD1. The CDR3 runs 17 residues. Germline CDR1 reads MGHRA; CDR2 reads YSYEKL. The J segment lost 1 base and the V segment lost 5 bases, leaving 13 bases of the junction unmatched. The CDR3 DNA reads TGCGCCAGCAGCAAACTGGGGCGACAGGGGAGGTCCTACGAGCAGTACTTC. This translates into CASSKLGRQGRSYEQYF.

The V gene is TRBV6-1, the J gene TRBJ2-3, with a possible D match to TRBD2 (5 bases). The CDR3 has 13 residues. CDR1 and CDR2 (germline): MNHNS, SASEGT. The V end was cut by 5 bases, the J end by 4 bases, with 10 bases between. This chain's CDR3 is CASSPLGSDTQYF. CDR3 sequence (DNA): TGTGCCAGCAGTCCACTAGGATCAGATACGCAGTATTTT.

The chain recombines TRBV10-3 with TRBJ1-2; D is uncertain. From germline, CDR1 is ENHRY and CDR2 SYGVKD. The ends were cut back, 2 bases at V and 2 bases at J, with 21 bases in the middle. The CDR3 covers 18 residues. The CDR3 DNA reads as TGTGCCATCAGTGAGACAGCTAGGGTAAGGAGAGGGAACTATGGCTACACCTTC. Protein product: CAISETARVRRGNYGYTF.

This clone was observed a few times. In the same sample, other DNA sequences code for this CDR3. CDR3 amino acids: CASSGTENSPLHF. CDR3 nucleotides: TGTGCCAGCAGTGGGACAGAGAATTCACCCCTCCACTTT. The V gene is TRBV6-4, the J gene TRBJ1-6; weak D call: TRBD1 (6 bases). The length of the CDR3 is 13 residues. Trimming took off 4 bases at V and 7 bases at J, with 8 bases between the two ends. Looked up from germline, CDR1 is MRHNA and CDR2 is SNTAGT.